Listed here are 21 T cell receptor beta chains from one sample, sequenced in a study of blood T cell repertoires in COVID-19. Only in-frame clones appear in the TCRdb table, and some are missing; sequencing was by immunoSEQ multiplex PCR. The sample has a few hundred thousand clones, 88% seen once; the top ten hold roughly 6.9%. The sequencing input was peripheral blood. The receptors come from a young woman who had recovered from COVID-19.

CDR3 DNA: TGTGCCAGCAGCCAAGATAATGGAGCGTACGAGCAGTACTTC. Its protein is CASSQDNGAYEQYF. The chain joins TRBV4-2 to TRBJ2-7; D unresolved. Germline V gives CDR1 LGHNA, CDR2 YNFKEQ. This CDR3 has 14 residues. Trimming removed 0 bases at V and 4 bases at J, with 10 bases between.

This clone was counted a single time. The V gene is TRBV7-3, the J gene TRBJ2-1, with 11 nucleotides matching TRBD2. In germline, CDR1 is SGHTA, CDR2 FQGTGA. The CDR3 extends over 17 amino acids. J gave up 2 bases and V 2 bases, and 5 bases lay outside the gene matches. CDR3: CASSLSLAGGAYNEQFF. The CDR3 bases are TGTGCCAGCAGCTTATCCCTAGCGGGGGGTGCCTACAATGAGCAGTTCTTC.

The chain combines TRBV27 with TRBJ1-6, with TRBD1 identical over 9 bases. Germline V CDR1 and CDR2: MNHEY, SMNVEV (reference sequence). V shed 5 bases, J shed 7 bases, and the junction held 9 bases outside the gene matches. This CDR3 region has 16 residues. This CDR3 reads CASSPALGTGNSPLHF. The CDR3 DNA is TGTGCCAGCAGTCCAGCGCTCGGGACAGGGAATTCACCCCTCCACTTT.

Here the CDR3 DNA reads TGCGCCAGCTCAGAACCTCAGGGTCAACTGTTTTTT. Protein: CASSEPQGQLFF. The chain is built from TRBV5-1 and TRBJ1-4; D perhaps matches TRBD1 (5 bases). CDR3 length: 12 amino acids. Germline V CDR1 and CDR2: SGHRS, YFSETQ. Trimming left V 7 bases short and J 12 bases short, with 16 bases between.

CDR3 sequence: CSAGQGAVTEAFF. The CDR3 region has the DNA TGCAGCGCTGGACAGGGGGCTGTAACTGAAGCTTTCTTT. The gene calls are TRBV29-1 and TRBJ1-1, with 11 bases matching TRBD1. The CDR3 sequence is 13 residues long. V trimming: 7 bases; J trimming: 5 bases; junction bases outside the gene matches: 6. The germline CDR1 and CDR2 sequences are SQVTM and ANQGSEA. The full variable domain, completed using reference TRBV29-1 and TRBJ1-1, is SAVISQKPSRDICQRGTSLTIQCQVDSQVTMMFWYRQQPGQSLTLIATANQGSEATYESGFVIDKFPISRPNLTFSTLTVSNMSPEDSSIYLCSAGQGAVTEAFFGQGTRLTVV.

This chain joins TRBV6-1 and TRBJ2-7; no clear D gene. The V end was cut by 2 bases, the J end by 1 base, with 15 bases between. The CDR3 totals 16 residues. Per the germline V gene, CDR1 is MNHNS and CDR2 is SASEGT. The CDR3 is CASSESIAGSSYEQYF. The CDR3 region has the DNA TGTGCCAGCAGTGAATCTATTGCAGGTTCTTCCTACGAGCAGTACTTC.

The rearrangement links TRBV5-6 to TRBJ2-7; possibly TRBD1 for D (6 bases). Trimming shortened V by 0 bases and J by 4 bases, and 11 bases separated the two germline ends. Germline loops: CDR1 SGHDT, CDR2 YYEEEE. This CDR3 is 14 amino acids long. CDR3 region: CASSLGTVDYEQYF. The CDR3 DNA follows: TGTGCCAGCAGCTTGGGGACAGTAGATTACGAGCAGTACTTC. The variable domain in full, with the rest retrieved from reference TRBV5-6 and TRBJ2-7, is DAGVTQSPTHLIKTRGQQVTLRCSPKSGHDTVSWYQQALGQGPQFIFQYYEEEERQRGNFPDRFSGHQFPNYSSELNVNALLLGDSALYLCASSLGTVDYEQYFGPGTRLTVT.

This clone came up once. This chain uses TRBV13 with TRBJ2-3, with 8 bases aligning to TRBD2. Germline V gene sequence: CDR1 PRHDT, CDR2 FYEKMQ (reference sequence). This CDR3 contains 16 residues. The trim removed 2 bases at V and 2 bases at J, leaving 6 bases unmatched. The CDR3 reads CASSLYSGVYTDTQYF. The CDR3 coding sequence is TGTGCCAGCAGCTTATATAGCGGGGTATACACAGATACGCAGTATTTT.

The chain recombines TRBV9 with TRBJ1-5; no firm D call. This CDR3 spans 13 amino acids. Germline V gene sequence: CDR1 SGDLS, CDR2 YYNGEE. V lost 0 bases, J lost 4 bases, and 5 bases lay in between. The CDR3 DNA follows: TGTGCCAGCAGCGTAGCAGTAAATCAGCCCCAGCATTTT. This gives the protein CASSVAVNQPQHF.

This clone appeared a single time. The chain uses TRBV6-1 and TRBJ1-5; 9 bases are a match to TRBD1. The CDR3 is 14 amino acids. Germline lookup yields CDR1 MNHNS and CDR2 SASEGT. Losses at the gene ends were 6 bases for V and 6 bases for J; bases not matched to a gene: 6. The CDR3 spells CASRSGQGSQPQHF. In DNA form, the CDR3 reads TGTGCCAGCAGATCTGGACAGGGGAGTCAGCCCCAGCATTTT.

The chain combines TRBV2 with TRBJ2-5; 7 bases fit TRBD2. The CDR3 extends over 15 amino acids. Germline lookup yields CDR1 SNHLY and CDR2 FYNNEI. Germline trimming cut 6 bases from V and 5 bases from J; bases unmatched to any gene: 12. The CDR3 here is CASRGGRGRLETQYF. CDR3 nucleotides: TGTGCCAGCAGGGGGGGGAGGGGACGGTTGGAGACCCAGTACTTC.

The chain links TRBV18 to TRBJ1-3, with a tentative D call TRBD1 (6 bases). V dropped 1 base and J dropped 0 bases, with 10 bases sitting between them. CDR1 and CDR2 from the germline V gene are KGHSH and LQKENI. There are 16 residues in the CDR3. Here the CDR3 DNA reads TGTGCCAGCTCACCACAAGGACAGACCTCTGGAAACACCATATATTTT. Translated: CASSPQGQTSGNTIYF.

The chain has TRBV6-2 or TRBV6-3 and TRBJ1-5, with D tentatively TRBD1 (5 bases). Germline CDR1 and CDR2: MNHEY and SVGEGT. V was trimmed by 0 bases and J by 0 bases, leaving 12 bases between them. The CDR3 has 17 residues. The DNA of the CDR3 is TGTGCCAGCAGTTACTCGGCAGGGCGTTTTAGCAATCAGCCCCAGCATTTT. This encodes CASSYSAGRFSNQPQHF.

The chain uses TRBV2 and TRBJ1-5; perhaps TRBD1 as D (6 bases). Germline V gives CDR1 SNHLY, CDR2 FYNNEI. The germline V and J ends were trimmed by 9 bases and 3 bases, with 15 bases remaining between them. The CDR3 is 14 amino acids. The CDR3 spells CASLSGDPNQPQHF. The CDR3 nucleotides are TGTGCCAGTCTTTCAGGGGACCCCAATCAGCCCCAGCATTTT. The variable domain in full, completed from reference TRBV2 and TRBJ1-5, reads EPEVTQTPSHQVTQMGQEVILRCVPISNHLYFYWYRQILGQKVEFLVSFYNNEISEKSEIFDDQFSVERPDGSNFTLKIRSTKLEDSAMYFCASLSGDPNQPQHFGDGTRLSIL.

V usage is TRBV6-2 or TRBV6-3 and J usage is TRBJ1-4; TRBD1 aligns across 8 bases. The CDR3 extends over 18 amino acids. Germline trimming cut 2 bases from V and 0 bases from J; bases unmatched to any gene: 8. Germline CDR1 reads MNHEY; CDR2 reads SVGEGT. The DNA for the CDR3 is TGTGCCAGCAGTTACGATCCGGGACAGGATGCAACTAATGAAAAACTGTTTTTT. Translation gives CASSYDPGQDATNEKLFF.

The chain links TRBV4-1 to TRBJ2-1; 7 bases match TRBD2. V was pared by 3 bases and J by 4 bases, with 12 bases of the junction left unmatched. Germline values: CDR1 MGHRA, CDR2 YSYEKL. CDR3 length: 17 amino acids. The CDR3 region has the DNA TGCGCCAGCAGCCACGCGGGAGCGGATAACGCATACAATGAGCAGTTCTTC. Protein sequence: CASSHAGADNAYNEQFF.

This clone was recorded only once. CDR3 residues: CASSPTGTSYEQYF. The CDR3 DNA reads TGTGCCAGCAGCCCGACAGGGACCTCCTACGAGCAGTACTTC. The chain links TRBV5-4 to TRBJ2-7, with 7 bases that match TRBD1. This CDR3 has 14 residues. The junction had 4 bases not matched to a gene; V was cut back by 4 bases and J by 0 bases. Germline CDR1 and CDR2: SGHNT and YYREEE (reference sequence).

This clone was seen more than once but under ten times. The V gene is TRBV19, the J gene TRBJ1-2, with D maybe TRBD1 (6 bases). The CDR3 contains 14 residues. V was trimmed by 5 bases and J by 8 bases, leaving 18 bases between them. Germline CDR1 reads LNHDA; CDR2 reads SQIVND (reference sequence). CDR3 protein: CASSQTGPRGGYTF. The CDR3 coding sequence is TGTGCCAGTAGTCAGACAGGCCCTCGCGGAGGCTACACCTTC. Combining the CDR3 with reference TRBV19 and TRBJ1-2 gives the whole variable domain DGGITQSPKYLFRKEGQNVTLSCEQNLNHDAMYWYRQDPGQGLRLIYYSQIVNDFQKGDIAEGYSVSREKKESFPLTVTSAQKNPTAFYLCASSQTGPRGGYTFGSGTRLTVV.

This clone was detected only once. The V and J genes are TRBV4-2 and TRBJ1-4, with 10 bases matching TRBD1. In germline, CDR1 is LGHNA, CDR2 YNFKEQ. Trimming at V came to 4 bases and at J to 6 bases, leaving 8 bases not matched to a gene. This CDR3 region has 16 residues. CDR3 loop: CASSPSSGTGDEKLFF. CDR3 coding DNA: TGTGCCAGCAGCCCCAGTTCCGGGACAGGGGATGAAAAACTGTTTTTT.

This clone was detected only once. The chain combines TRBV5-1 with TRBJ2-7, with 7 bases aligning to TRBD1. Trimming removed 4 bases from V and 1 base from J; junction bases left unmatched: 11. This CDR3 has 16 residues. Germline V lookup: CDR1 SGHRS, CDR2 YFSETQ. In nucleotides, the CDR3 is TGCGCCAGCAGCCCGGAAGGGACGACAGGGTCCTACGAGCAGTACTTC. As protein: CASSPEGTTGSYEQYF. Full variable domain (outside the CDR3, taken from reference TRBV5-1 and TRBJ2-7): KAGVTQTPRYLIKTRGQQVTLSCSPISGHRSVSWYQQTPGQGLQFLFEYFSETQRNKGNFPGRFSGRQFSNSRSEMNVSTLELGDSALYLCASSPEGTTGSYEQYFGPGTRLTVT.

V usage is TRBV28 and J usage is TRBJ2-7; the match to TRBD2 covers 7 bases. Germline V gene lookup returns CDR1 MDHEN and CDR2 SYDVKM. This CDR3 has 13 amino acids. The junction had 3 bases not matched to a gene; V was cut back by 5 bases and J by 2 bases. In DNA form, the CDR3 reads TGTGCCAGCAGTCCGGGGGGTACCTACGAGCAGTACTTC. Its protein product is CASSPGGTYEQYF.